These T cell receptor beta chains were read from a single sample in a study of a mutant IDH1 vaccine in newly diagnosed glioma. Profiling relied on immunoSEQ multiplex PCR, and the TCRdb table lists in-frame clones only, not all of them. Of about 51,000 clones in the sample, 60% to 85% were seen once. The sequencing here drew on PBMCs, taken from a glioma patient treated with radiotherapy, temozolomide or both. Every receptor here comes from a woman between 35 and 50 years old with glioma. Each CDR3 is given with its conserved first and last residue. The order of the fields is CDR3 DNA, CDR3 protein, clone size, J gene, V gene, D gene. D genes are given only for firm matches. Expanded clones get a size class; other rows say once, few or many, or leave the size out.

TGTGCCACGACGGCGGGATACGAGCAGTACTTC | CATTAGYEQYF | . | TRBJ2-7 | TRBV2 | .
TGTGCCAGCAGCGACGCCGGGACAGGGGGCCTCACCACCGGGGAGCTGTTTTTT | CASSDAGTGGLTTGELFF | . | TRBJ2-2 | TRBV5-4 | TRBD1
TGTGCCAGCGGCAATTTGGGGGCGGTCAGGGGGCGAGGGGCCAACGTCCTGACTTTC | CASGNLGAVRGRGANVLTF | . | TRBJ2-6 | TRBV7-2 | TRBD1
TGTGCCATCAGTGAGTCCTACAGCTACGAGCAGTACTTC | CAISESYSYEQYF | once | TRBJ2-7 | TRBV10-3 | .
TGTGCCAGCGGATTAGATGGCGACTATGGCTACACCTTC | CASGLDGDYGYTF | . | TRBJ1-2 | TRBV5-4 | .
TGTGCCAGCAGTGAAAGGGGGCACTATGGCTACACCTTC | CASSERGHYGYTF | . | TRBJ1-2 | TRBV6-1 | TRBD1
TGTGCTAGTGGTTTGGGACAAACCACAGATACGCAGTATTTT | CASGLGQTTDTQYF | . | TRBJ2-3 | TRBV12-5 | .
TGTGCCAGCAGCTCCAAACCTACAGGGGCAGGCAATCAGCCCCAGCATTTT | CASSSKPTGAGNQPQHF | once | TRBJ1-5 | TRBV7-9 | TRBD1
TGCGCCAGCAGCCACCGGGCTGGGGGGTCTAATGAGCAGTTCTTC | CASSHRAGGSNEQFF | few | TRBJ2-1 | TRBV4-1 | .
TGTGCCAGCAGCCCAGGGGGAGCGGGGGGGCCTGGGGAGACCCAGTACTTC | CASSPGGAGGPGETQYF | . | TRBJ2-5 | TRBV7-3 | TRBD2
TGTGCCAGCAGTTTTGGGACAGGGGGAAACGAGCAGTACTTC | CASSFGTGGNEQYF | once | TRBJ2-7 | TRBV7-9 | TRBD1
TGTGCCGGCAGCGTAGGGGGAAGGGAGATAGATACGCAGTATTTT | CAGSVGGREIDTQYF | . | TRBJ2-3 | TRBV9 | .
TGTGCCAGCAGTTACTCTGGGACAGGGTCTAACTATGGCTACACCTTC | CASSYSGTGSNYGYTF | once | TRBJ1-2 | TRBV6-5 | TRBD1
TGCGCCAGCAGCTTGGGTCCTAGCGGAGCCCTGAACACCGGGGAGCTGTTTTTT | CASSLGPSGALNTGELFF | . | TRBJ2-2 | TRBV5-1 | TRBD2
TGTGCCAGCAGCGATGAGGGGCACACTGAAGCTTTCTTT | CASSDEGHTEAFF | few | TRBJ1-1 | TRBV9 | .
TGTGCCAGCAGTTGGGGGGCCGGATACGAGCAGTACTTC | CASSWGAGYEQYF | . | TRBJ2-7 | TRBV27 | .
TGCGCCAGCAGCCAAGACCGGGACATCTACTATGGCTACACCTTC | CASSQDRDIYYGYTF | . | TRBJ1-2 | TRBV4-3 | .
TGTGCCAGCAGTGAAGCCCCCAGGGGGGGCAATCAGCCCCAGCATTTT | CASSEAPRGGNQPQHF | once | TRBJ1-5 | TRBV6-1 | TRBD1
TGTGCCAGCAGTTCCCGCGTGAATGAGCAGTTCTTC | CASSSRVNEQFF | . | TRBJ2-1 | TRBV6-1 | .
TGCGCCAGCAGCTCCCAGGGGGCCCCTAATGAAAAACTGTTTTTT | CASSSQGAPNEKLFF | . | TRBJ1-4 | TRBV5-1 | TRBD1
TGTGCCAGCAGTGACGTGGTCGCGAGAGATACGCAGTATTTT | CASSDVVARDTQYF | . | TRBJ2-3 | TRBV2 | .
TGTGCCAGCGGCACTTGGGGGGGCCGACGGGGGGAGCAGTACTTC | CASGTWGGRRGEQYF | . | TRBJ2-7 | TRBV5-5 | .
TGTGCCAGCCGAGGACAGGGAGGGTCAGGGGAAGCTTTCTTT | CASRGQGGSGEAFF | . | TRBJ1-1 | TRBV2 | TRBD1
TGCGCCAGCAGCTCATTCCTAGCGTCCACTTCCACCGGGGAGCTGTTTTTT | CASSSFLASTSTGELFF | . | TRBJ2-2 | TRBV5-1 | .
TGCGCCAGCAGCTTGGCTTCAGGACCGAATAATTCACCCCTCCACTTT | CASSLASGPNNSPLHF | . | TRBJ1-6 | TRBV5-1 | .
TGTGCCAGCAGCTTAATTGGATCCCTGCAAGAGACCCAGTACTTC | CASSLIGSLQETQYF | once | TRBJ2-5 | TRBV5-5 | .
TGTGCCAGCAGCTTGAGCGGGGGGGAAAACACTGAAGCTTTCTTT | CASSLSGGENTEAFF | . | TRBJ1-1 | TRBV7-6 | .
TGTGCCATCAGTGGCACCAGCGGGGGCCTACTCACAGATACGCAGTATTTT | CAISGTSGGLLTDTQYF | . | TRBJ2-3 | TRBV10-3 | TRBD2
TGTGCCAGCAGTGGGTACACCGGGGAGCTGTTTTTT | CASSGYTGELFF | once | TRBJ2-2 | TRBV27 | .
TGTGCCAGCAGTGAACCGGGATTGAACACTGAAGCTTTCTTT | CASSEPGLNTEAFF | . | TRBJ1-1 | TRBV6-1 | .
TGTGCCAGAAGCCCCCGGACTAGCCTAAATCTTAGCTCCTACAATGAGCAGTTCTTC | CARSPRTSLNLSSYNEQFF | . | TRBJ2-1 | TRBV7-5 | .
TGTGCCAGCAGTGAAGGAGGGTTGGCTCAGCCCCAGCATTTT | CASSEGGLAQPQHF | . | TRBJ1-5 | TRBV6-1 | .
TGCAGCGTTGGTCAGGGTAATTCTGGAAACACCATATATTTT | CSVGQGNSGNTIYF | . | TRBJ1-3 | TRBV29-1 | .
TGTGCCAGCAGTGAAGCAGGGGAGGGGACTGGGGCCAACGTCCTGACTTTC | CASSEAGEGTGANVLTF | . | TRBJ2-6 | TRBV2 | TRBD2
TGCGCCAGCAGCGGTGACACCGCCGCAGATACGCAGTATTTT | CASSGDTAADTQYF | . | TRBJ2-3 | TRBV5-1 | .
TGTGCCAGCAGCTTAGAGGGGTCACCCCTCCACTTT | CASSLEGSPLHF | . | TRBJ1-6 | TRBV7-9 | .
TGTGCCAGCAGCGTCGGGACAGGGGCCGGAGCTAACTATGGCTACACCTTC | CASSVGTGAGANYGYTF | . | TRBJ1-2 | TRBV9 | TRBD1
TGTGCCAGCAGCTCGGGACTAGCGGGGGTAAAGTACGAGCAGTACTTC | CASSSGLAGVKYEQYF | . | TRBJ2-7 | TRBV7-9 | TRBD2
TGTGCCAGCAGCCAAGAGGGTTGGAATTCACCCCTCCACTTT | CASSQEGWNSPLHF | once | TRBJ1-6 | TRBV14 | .
TGTGCCAGCAGCTTAGCGGGGGTGAACACCGGGGAGCTGTTTTTT | CASSLAGVNTGELFF | once | TRBJ2-2 | TRBV7-9 | .
TGTGCCAGCAGCTCCAGGAAGACAGGGCCCGACAGCTACACCTTC | CASSSRKTGPDSYTF | once | TRBJ1-2 | TRBV7-9 | TRBD1